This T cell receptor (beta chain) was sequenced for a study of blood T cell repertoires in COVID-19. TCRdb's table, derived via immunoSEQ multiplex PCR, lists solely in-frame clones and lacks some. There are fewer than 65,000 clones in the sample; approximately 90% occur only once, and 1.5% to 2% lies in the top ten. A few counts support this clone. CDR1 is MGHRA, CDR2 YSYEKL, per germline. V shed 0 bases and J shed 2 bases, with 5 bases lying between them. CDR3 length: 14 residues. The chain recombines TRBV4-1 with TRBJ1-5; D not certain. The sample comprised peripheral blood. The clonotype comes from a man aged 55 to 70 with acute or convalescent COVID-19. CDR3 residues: CASSQDPGNQPQHF. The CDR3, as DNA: TGCGCCAGCAGCCAAGATCCGGGCAATCAGCCCCAGCATTTT.